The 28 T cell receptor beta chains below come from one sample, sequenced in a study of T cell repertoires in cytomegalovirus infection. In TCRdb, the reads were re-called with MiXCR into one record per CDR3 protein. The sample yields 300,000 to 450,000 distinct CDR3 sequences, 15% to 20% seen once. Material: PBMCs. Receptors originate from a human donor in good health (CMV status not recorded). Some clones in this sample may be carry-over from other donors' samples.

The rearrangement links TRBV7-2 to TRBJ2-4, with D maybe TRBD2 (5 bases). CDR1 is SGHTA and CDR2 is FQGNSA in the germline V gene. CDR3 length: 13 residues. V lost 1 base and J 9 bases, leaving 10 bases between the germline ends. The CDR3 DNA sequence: TGTGCCAGCAGCTTAGGGCGGGTTGGCATTCAGTACTTC. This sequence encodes CASSLGRVGIQYF.

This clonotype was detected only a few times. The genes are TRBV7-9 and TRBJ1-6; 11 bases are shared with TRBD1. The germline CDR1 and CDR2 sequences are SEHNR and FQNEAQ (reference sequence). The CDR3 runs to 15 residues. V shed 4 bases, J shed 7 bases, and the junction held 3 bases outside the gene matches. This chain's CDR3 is CASSSRTGGNSPLHF. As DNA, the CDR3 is TGTGCCAGCAGCTCGAGGACAGGGGGCAATTCACCCCTCCACTTT.

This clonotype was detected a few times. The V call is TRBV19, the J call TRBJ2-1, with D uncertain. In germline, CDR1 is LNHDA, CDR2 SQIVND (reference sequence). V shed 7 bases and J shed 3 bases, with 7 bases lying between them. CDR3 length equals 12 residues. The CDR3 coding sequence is TGTGCCAGTAAGACCGTCTACAATGAGCAGTTCTTC. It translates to CASKTVYNEQFF.

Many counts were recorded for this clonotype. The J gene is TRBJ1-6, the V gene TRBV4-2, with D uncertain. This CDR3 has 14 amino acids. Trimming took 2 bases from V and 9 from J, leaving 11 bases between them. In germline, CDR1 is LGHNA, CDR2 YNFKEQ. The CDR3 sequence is CASSQRGTTSPLHF. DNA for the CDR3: TGTGCCAGCAGCCAAAGAGGCACGACTTCACCCCTCCACTTT.

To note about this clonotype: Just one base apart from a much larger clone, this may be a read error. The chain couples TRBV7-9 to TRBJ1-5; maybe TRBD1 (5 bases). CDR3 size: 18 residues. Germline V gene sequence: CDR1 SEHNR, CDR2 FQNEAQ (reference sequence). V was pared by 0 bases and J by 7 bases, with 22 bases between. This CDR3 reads CASSLAARGRLHEQPQHF. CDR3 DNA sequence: TGTGCCAGCAGCTTAGCGGCCCGGGGACGACTCCACGAACAGCCCCAGCATTTT.

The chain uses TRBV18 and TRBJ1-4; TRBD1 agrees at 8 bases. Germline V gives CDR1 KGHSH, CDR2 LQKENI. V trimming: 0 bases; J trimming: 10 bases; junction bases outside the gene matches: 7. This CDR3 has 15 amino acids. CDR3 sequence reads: CASSPPDRAAGKLFF. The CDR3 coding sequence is TGTGCCAGCTCACCACCGGACAGGGCTGCGGGAAAACTGTTTTTT. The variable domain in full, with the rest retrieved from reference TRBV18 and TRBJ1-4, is NAGVMQNPRHLVRRRGQEARLRCSPMKGHSHVYWYRQLPEEGLKFMVYLQKENIIDESGMPKERFSAEFPKEGPSILRIQQVVRGDSAAYFCASSPPDRAAGKLFFGSGTQLSVL.

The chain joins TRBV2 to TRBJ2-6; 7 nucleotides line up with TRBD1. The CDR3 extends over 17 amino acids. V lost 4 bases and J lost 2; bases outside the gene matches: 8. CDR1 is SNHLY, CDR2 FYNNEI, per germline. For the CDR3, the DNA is TGTGCCAGCAGTGCCGACAGGGTGGCTGCTGGGGCCAACGTCCTGACTTTC. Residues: CASSADRVAAGANVLTF. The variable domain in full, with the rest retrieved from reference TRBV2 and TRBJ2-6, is EPEVTQTPSHQVTQMGQEVILRCVPISNHLYFYWYRQILGQKVEFLVSFYNNEISEKSEIFDDQFSVERPDGSNFTLKIRSTKLEDSAMYFCASSADRVAAGANVLTFGAGSRLTVL.

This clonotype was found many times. The CDR3: CASSSGLVGAPTYEQYF. DNA of the CDR3: TGTGCCAGCAGCTCAGGGTTGGTGGGAGCCCCAACCTACGAGCAGTACTTC. The rearrangement joins TRBV2 to TRBJ2-7; D tentatively fits TRBD1 or TRBD2 (5 bases each). Germline assignment: CDR1 SNHLY and CDR2 FYNNEI. The V end lost 6 bases, the J end lost 2 bases, and 23 bases lay between the germline ends. This CDR3 contains 17 residues.

CDR3 bases: TGTGCCAGTAGTATCGGGCGGGGAGCCGGGGAGCTGTTTTTT. Its protein is CASSIGRGAGELFF. The chain couples TRBV19 to TRBJ2-2, with D maybe TRBD2 (6 bases). Germline CDR1 and CDR2: LNHDA and SQIVND (reference sequence). The CDR3 consists of 14 residues. V gave up 3 bases and J gave up 6 bases, with 11 bases separating them. Together with reference TRBV19 and TRBJ2-2, the CDR3 gives the full variable domain: DGGITQSPKYLFRKEGQNVTLSCEQNLNHDAMYWYRQDPGQGLRLIYYSQIVNDFQKGDIAEGYSVSREKKESFPLTVTSAQKNPTAFYLCASSIGRGAGELFFGEGSRLTVL.

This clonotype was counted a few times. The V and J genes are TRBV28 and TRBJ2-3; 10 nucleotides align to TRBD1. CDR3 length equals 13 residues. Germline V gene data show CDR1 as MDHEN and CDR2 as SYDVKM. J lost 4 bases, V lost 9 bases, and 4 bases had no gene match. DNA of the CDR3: TGTGCCAGTGACAGGGGGCGTGCAGATACGCAGTATTTT. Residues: CASDRGRADTQYF.

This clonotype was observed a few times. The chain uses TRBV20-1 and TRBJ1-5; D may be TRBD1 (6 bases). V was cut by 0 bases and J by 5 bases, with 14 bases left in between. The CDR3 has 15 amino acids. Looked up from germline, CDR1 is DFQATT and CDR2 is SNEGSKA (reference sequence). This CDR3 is CSARDPAGVDQPQHF. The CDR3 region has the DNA TGCAGTGCTAGAGATCCGGCAGGGGTCGATCAGCCCCAGCATTTT.

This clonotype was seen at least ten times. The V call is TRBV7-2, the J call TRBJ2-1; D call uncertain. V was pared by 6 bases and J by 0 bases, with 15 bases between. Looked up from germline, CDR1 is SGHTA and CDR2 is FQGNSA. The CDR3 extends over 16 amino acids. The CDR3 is CASSPTLRSSYNEQFF. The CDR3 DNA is TGTGCCAGCAGTCCGACCCTTAGAAGCTCCTACAATGAGCAGTTCTTC.

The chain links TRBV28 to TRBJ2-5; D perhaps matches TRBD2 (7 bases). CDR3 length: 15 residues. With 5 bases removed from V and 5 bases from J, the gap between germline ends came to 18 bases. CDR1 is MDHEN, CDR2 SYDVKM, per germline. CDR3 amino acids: CASSPLAEGGETQYF. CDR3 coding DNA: TGTGCCAGCAGTCCTCTAGCGGAGGGGGGCGAGACCCAGTACTTC.

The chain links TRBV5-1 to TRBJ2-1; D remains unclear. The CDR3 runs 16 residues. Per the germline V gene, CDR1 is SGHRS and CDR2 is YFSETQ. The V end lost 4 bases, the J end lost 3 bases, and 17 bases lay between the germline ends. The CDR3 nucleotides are TGCGCCAGCAGCCCTACCGGTAGCCGCCGCTACAATGAGCAGTTCTTC. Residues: CASSPTGSRRYNEQFF.

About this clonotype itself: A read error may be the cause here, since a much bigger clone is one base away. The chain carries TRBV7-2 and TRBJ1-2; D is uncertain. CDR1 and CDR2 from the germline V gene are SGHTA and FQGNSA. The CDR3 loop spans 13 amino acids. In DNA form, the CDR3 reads TGTGCCAGCAGCCCATGGACGTTCTCTGGCTTCACCTTC. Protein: CASSPWTFSGFTF.

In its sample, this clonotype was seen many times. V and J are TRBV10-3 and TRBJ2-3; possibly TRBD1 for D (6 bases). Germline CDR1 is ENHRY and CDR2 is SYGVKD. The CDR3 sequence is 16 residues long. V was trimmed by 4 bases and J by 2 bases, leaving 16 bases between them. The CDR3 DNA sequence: TGTGCCATCAGTGCCCACGGACAGATCTACACAGATACGCAGTATTTT. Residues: CAISAHGQIYTDTQYF.

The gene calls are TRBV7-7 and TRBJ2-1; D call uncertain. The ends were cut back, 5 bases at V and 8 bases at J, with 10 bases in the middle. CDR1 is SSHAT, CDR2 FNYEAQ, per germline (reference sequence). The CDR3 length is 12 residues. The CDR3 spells CASSPIGDEQFF. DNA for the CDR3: TGTGCCAGCAGCCCTATCGGCGATGAGCAGTTCTTC.

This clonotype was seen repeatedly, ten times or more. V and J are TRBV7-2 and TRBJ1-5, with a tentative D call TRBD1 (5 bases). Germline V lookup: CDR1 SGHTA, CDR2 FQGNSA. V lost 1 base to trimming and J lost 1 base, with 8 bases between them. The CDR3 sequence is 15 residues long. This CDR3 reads CASSLVQGSNQPQHF. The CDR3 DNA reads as TGTGCCAGCAGCTTAGTTCAGGGCAGCAATCAGCCCCAGCATTTT.

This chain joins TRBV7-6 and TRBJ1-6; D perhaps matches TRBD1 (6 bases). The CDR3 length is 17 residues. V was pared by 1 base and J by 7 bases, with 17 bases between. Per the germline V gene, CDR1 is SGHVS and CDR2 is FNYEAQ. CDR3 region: CASSLGLPRGLNSPLHF. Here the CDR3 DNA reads TGTGCCAGCAGCTTAGGCCTGCCCAGGGGCTTAAATTCACCCCTCCACTTT.

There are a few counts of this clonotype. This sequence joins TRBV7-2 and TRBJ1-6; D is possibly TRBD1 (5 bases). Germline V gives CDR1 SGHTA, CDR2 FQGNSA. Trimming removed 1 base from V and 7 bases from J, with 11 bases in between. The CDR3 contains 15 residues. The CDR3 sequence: CASSLVKGLNSPLHF. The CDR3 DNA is TGTGCCAGCAGCTTAGTTAAGGGGCTGAATTCACCCCTCCACTTT.

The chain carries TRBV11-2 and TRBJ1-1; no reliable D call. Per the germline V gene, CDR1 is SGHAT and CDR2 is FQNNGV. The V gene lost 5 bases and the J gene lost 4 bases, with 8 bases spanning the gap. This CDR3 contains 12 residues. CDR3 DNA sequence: TGTGCCAGCAGCATCTACGGCACTGAAGCTTTCTTT. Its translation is CASSIYGTEAFF. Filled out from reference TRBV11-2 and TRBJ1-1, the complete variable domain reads EAGVAQSPRYKIIEKRQSVAFWCNPISGHATLYWYQQILGQGPKLLIQFQNNGVVDDSQLPKDRFSAERLKGVDSTLKIQPAKLEDSAVYLCASSIYGTEAFFGQGTRLTVV.

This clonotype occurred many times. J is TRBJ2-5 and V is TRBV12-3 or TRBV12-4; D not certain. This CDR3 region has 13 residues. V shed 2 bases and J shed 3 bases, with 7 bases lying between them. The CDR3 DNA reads TGTGCCAGCAGTTTAAGTCCGGAAGAGACCCAGTACTTC. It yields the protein CASSLSPEETQYF.

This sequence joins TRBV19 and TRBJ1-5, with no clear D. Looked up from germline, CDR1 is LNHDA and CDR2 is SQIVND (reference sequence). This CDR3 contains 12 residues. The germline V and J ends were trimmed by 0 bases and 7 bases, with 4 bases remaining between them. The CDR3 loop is CASSIEYQPQHF. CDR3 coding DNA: TGTGCCAGTAGTATAGAATACCAGCCCCAGCATTTT.

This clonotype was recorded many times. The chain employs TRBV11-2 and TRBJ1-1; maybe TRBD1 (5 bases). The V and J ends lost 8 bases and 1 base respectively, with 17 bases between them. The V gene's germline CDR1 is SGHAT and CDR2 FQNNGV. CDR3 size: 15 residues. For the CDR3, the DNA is TGTGCCAGCGCAGGGTTTTACGGGGCGAACACTGAAGCTTTCTTT. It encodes CASAGFYGANTEAFF.

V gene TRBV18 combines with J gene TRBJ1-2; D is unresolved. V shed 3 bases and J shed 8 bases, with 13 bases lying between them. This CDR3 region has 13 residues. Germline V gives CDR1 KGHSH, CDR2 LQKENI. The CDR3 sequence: CASSPERREGYTF. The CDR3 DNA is TGTGCCAGCTCACCTGAACGAAGGGAGGGCTACACCTTC.

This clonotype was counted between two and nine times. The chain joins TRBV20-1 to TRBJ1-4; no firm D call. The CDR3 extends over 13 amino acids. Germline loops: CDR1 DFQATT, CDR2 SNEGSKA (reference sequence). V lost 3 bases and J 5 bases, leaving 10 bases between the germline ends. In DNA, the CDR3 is TGCAGTGCTAGTAAGGTGACCAATGAAAAACTGTTTTTT. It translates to CSASKVTNEKLFF.

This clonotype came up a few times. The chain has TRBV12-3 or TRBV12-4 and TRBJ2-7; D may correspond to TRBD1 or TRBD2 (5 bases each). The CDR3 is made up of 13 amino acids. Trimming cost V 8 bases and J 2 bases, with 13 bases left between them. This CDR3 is CASGLTETYEQYF. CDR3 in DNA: TGTGCCAGCGGACTGACAGAAACCTACGAGCAGTACTTC.

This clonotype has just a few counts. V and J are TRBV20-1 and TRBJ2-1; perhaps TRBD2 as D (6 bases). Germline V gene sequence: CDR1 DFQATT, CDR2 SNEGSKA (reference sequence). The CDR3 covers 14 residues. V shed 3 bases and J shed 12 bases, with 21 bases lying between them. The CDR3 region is CSASRLAQTHGQFF. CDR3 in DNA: TGCAGTGCTAGTCGCCTAGCGCAAACCCATGGGCAGTTCTTC.